These 4 T cell receptor beta chains were all obtained from the same sample, sequenced in a study of shared clonotypes between healthy human individuals. The assay was immunoSEQ multiplex PCR, and TCRdb's table has in-frame clones only and misses some. The repertoire holds about 1.1 million clones, around three quarters seen once, with roughly 0.9% in the top ten. The material sequenced was memory CD4+ T cells from PBMCs. Specified subset: CD45RA-negative fraction. The source is a man between 18 and 35 years old in good health. Some clones in this sample may be carry-over from other donors' samples.

This chain joins TRBV5-4 and TRBJ2-2; D is uncertain. The germline gives CDR1 SGHNT, CDR2 YYREEE (reference sequence). The CDR3 spans 12 residues. V lost 0 bases and J lost 7, with 4 bases in between. Written as DNA, the CDR3 is TGTGCCAGCAGCTTGGATGTCGGGGAGCTGTTTTTT. Encoded protein: CASSLDVGELFF.

Worth noting for this clone: Mismatch with germline at one junction end may stem from a read error. V is TRBV4-2 and J is TRBJ2-5; D is undetermined. The J call may be in error: the DNA end matches TRBJ2-7 better. The length of the CDR3 is 13 residues. From germline, CDR1 is LGHNA and CDR2 YNFKEQ. CDR3 loop: CASSQGSGHEQYF. The CDR3 DNA follows: TGTGCCAGCAGTCAAGGATCAGGCCACGAGCAGTACTTC.

The chain employs TRBV5-4 and TRBJ1-3, with D hard to call. The CDR3 is 15 amino acids. Trimming took 4 bases from V and 0 from J, leaving 11 bases between them. The germline V gene has CDR1 SGHNT and CDR2 YYREEE (reference sequence). The CDR3 coding sequence is TGTGCCAGCAGCCGCGACGGTCTCTCTGGAAACACCATATATTTT. Its translation: CASSRDGLSGNTIYF.

The genes are TRBV30 and TRBJ2-1; 9 bases agree with TRBD2. V trimming: 3 bases; J trimming: 3 bases; junction bases outside the gene matches: 6. The CDR3 covers 15 residues. Germline CDR1 reads GTSNPN; CDR2 reads SVGIG (reference sequence). The CDR3: CAWRFGTSLYNEQFF. CDR3 sequence (DNA): TGTGCCTGGAGATTCGGGACTAGCCTCTACAATGAGCAGTTCTTC.